What follows describes a single T cell receptor (beta chain). Its antigen is currently not known. Base qualities were left out, and no much larger clone turns up one base away. These data originate in a study of blood T cell repertoires in COVID-19 (dated by TCRdb to 2018 to 2020). About the investigation overall: Collaborator samples came from the United States, Italy and Spain and covered acute and convalescent phases of COVID-19. The prospective study material was composed of cDNA or gDNA derived from T cells, B-cell-depleted T cells, or PBMCs. Subjects who had been exposed to COVID-19, were actively infected with it, or had recovered from it provided the deeply sampled blood TCRbeta repertoires that made up the dataset. The repertoires were released in a freely available public database meant as a resource for research on the immune response to SARS-CoV-2. The samples were drawn from two sources: the first 160 participants of the ongoing ImmuneRACE study, and fewer than 1,500 subjects contributed by 6 global collaborators. A de-identified subject ID, COVID-19 status, age in years and sex were almost always included in the sample metadata. Where available, HLA class I and class II types were obtained from metadata supplied by the sample provider rather than from assay-based typing.

TCRbeta CDR3 regions were amplified from genomic DNA by means of the immunoSEQ Assay, a bias-controlled multiplex PCR. Under the source paper's analysis protocol: The number of nucleated cells in each sample was estimated by amplification of reference gene primers within the assay. Sequence reads were collapsed and filtered to measure the absolute abundance of every unique TCRbeta CDR3 rearrangement. Productive Simpson clonality was computed per sample as the square root of Simpson's diversity index over productive rearrangements. Here the immuneACCESS table is served through TCRdb, limited to in-frame sequences with V and J called. Missing clones are a known gap in these copies; in checked studies unresolved V genes cover under half, and the rest lacks a known reason. From that table come the V and J calls and clone size; the DNA was used to work out D and trimming. The sample records about 150,000 clones, around 85% of which are singletons. Around 3.1% of the sample is in the top ten clones.

The collaborating institutions used their own protocols to collect whole blood in K2EDTA tubes. Collaborator samples were shipped for TCRbeta analysis as frozen whole blood, isolated PBMCs, or DNA extracted from either sample type. The CDR3 measures 13 amino acids from cysteine to phenylalanine. This entry keeps only the CDR3 DNA: 39 bases, framed from base 1. CDR1 and CDR2, looked up from the germline V gene, are SGHTA and FQGNSA. V sheds 3 bases and J sheds 8 bases, leaving 11 bases between their ends. Paper-wide results and their limitations: The quantity of clinical and demographic metadata differed by source and by participant and was supplied without curation.

The TCR originated in a woman of 80 years or more with acute or convalescent COVID-19. Sequencing input: peripheral blood. Recombination linked TRBV7-2 to TRBJ2-1, with the D gene not confidently named. The CDR3 region has the sequence CASSFPPVDEQFF. The DNA is as follows: TGTGCCAGCAGCTTCCCCCCGGTGGATGAGCAGTTCTTC.